The rows below give T cell receptor beta chains drawn from one sample of a study of OX40 agonist ivuxolimab in advanced cancers. TCRdb keeps only in-frame clones here, not all; method: immunoSEQ multiplex PCR. The table records about 6,200 clones, about 80% of them present only once. Sequencing used CD4+ or CD8+ T cells sorted from blood, obtained in a trial of the OX40 agonist ivuxolimab. Receptor source: an adult with an advanced solid tumor such as melanoma, head and neck, liver or kidney cancer. CDR3s include the opening cysteine and the closing phenylalanine or tryptophan. Fields, in order: V gene, J gene, D gene, clone size, CDR3 protein, CDR3 DNA. The D gene is left open where the match is weak. Clone size is not always given. Where it is, it says once, few, many or a class for expanded clones.

>TRBV18|TRBJ2-1|NA|NA
CASSKIGQNNEQFF
TGTGCCAGCTCAAAGATTGGACAGAACAATGAGCAGTTCTTC
>TRBV6-6|TRBJ2-3|TRBD2|NA
CASSYASGGAGTQYF
TGTGCCAGCAGTTACGCTAGCGGGGGGGCTGGTACGCAGTATTTT
>TRBV2|TRBJ2-7|NA|NA
CASIPGRGEYEQYF
TGTGCCAGCATTCCCGGCAGGGGGGAATACGAGCAGTACTTC
>TRBV6-1|TRBJ1-5|NA|NA
CASKLEFGNQPQHF
TGTGCCAGCAAATTGGAGTTCGGCAATCAGCCCCAGCATTTT
>TRBV6-5|TRBJ2-1|NA|NA
CASSGLSSYNEQFF
TGTGCCAGCAGCGGCCTAAGCTCCTACAATGAGCAGTTCTTC
>TRBV10-2|TRBJ1-6|NA|NA
CASSVWWSPLHF
TGCGCCAGCAGTGTGTGGTGGTCACCCCTCCACTTT
>TRBV5-6|TRBJ2-1|TRBD2|NA
CASSLILVSSGGAHEQFF
TGTGCCAGCAGCCTCATACTTGTGTCTAGCGGGGGGGCACATGAGCAGTTCTTC
>TRBV11-2|TRBJ1-4|NA|NA
CASSFRGSYEKLFF
TGTGCCAGCAGCTTCAGGGGCAGTTATGAAAAACTGTTTTTT
>TRBV9|TRBJ1-1|TRBD1|NA
CASSVLSGGQNTEAFF
TGTGCCAGCAGCGTATTGTCAGGGGGCCAGAACACTGAAGCTTTCTTT
>TRBV15|TRBJ1-1|NA|NA
CATRIFGKQDFF
TGTGCCACCAGAATTTTCGGCAAACAAGATTTCTTT
>TRBV4-1|TRBJ2-1|TRBD1|NA
CASSQPTQGGDNEQFF
TGCGCCAGCAGCCAACCCACACAGGGGGGAGACAATGAGCAGTTCTTC
>TRBV9|TRBJ1-1|TRBD1|NA
CASSEGGGFTEAFF
TGTGCCAGCAGCGAAGGGGGCGGGTTCACTGAAGCTTTCTTT
>TRBV9|TRBJ2-3|TRBD2|few
CASSTLSGGSTDTQYF
TGTGCCAGCAGCACCCTTAGCGGGGGGAGCACAGATACGCAGTATTTT
>TRBV9|TRBJ1-1|NA|NA
CASSAGHLVNTEAFF
TGTGCCAGCAGCGCAGGACATCTGGTGAACACTGAAGCTTTCTTT
>TRBV2|TRBJ2-6|NA|NA
CASSEGGTSSGANVLTF
TGTGCCAGCAGTGAGGGCGGGACCAGCTCTGGGGCCAACGTCCTGACTTTC
>TRBV2|TRBJ1-2|NA|NA
CASSEGVGDSGYGYTF
TGTGCCAGCAGTGAAGGGGTGGGCGACAGTGGATATGGCTACACCTTC
>TRBV4-1|TRBJ2-7|NA|NA
CASSPLGGRDEQYF
TGTGCCAGCAGCCCCCTGGGCGGTAGGGACGAGCAGTACTTC
>TRBV5-4|TRBJ2-1|TRBD2|NA
CASSSVGTSGFGQFF
TGTGCCAGCAGCTCGGTGGGGACTAGCGGTTTCGGGCAGTTCTTC
>TRBV13|TRBJ2-7|NA|NA
CASSLASGSNEQYF
TGTGCCAGCAGCTTAGCCTCGGGATCCAACGAGCAGTACTTC
>TRBV5-1|TRBJ1-1|TRBD1|once
CASSLSGQGGTEAFF
TGCGCCAGCAGCTTGTCGGGACAGGGAGGCACTGAAGCTTTCTTT
>TRBV5-4|TRBJ2-1|TRBD2|NA
CASSSPGLAGDNEQFF
TGTGCCAGCAGCTCCCCGGGACTAGCGGGGGACAATGAGCAGTTCTTC
>TRBV7-2|TRBJ1-5|NA|once
CASSLEGGLSNQPQHF
TGTGCCAGCAGCTTAGAGGGGGGTTTAAGCAATCAGCCCCAGCATTTT
>TRBV15|TRBJ2-3|NA|NA
CATSLTRGEGDRTDTQYF
TGTGCCACCAGCCTCACGAGGGGTGAGGGGGATCGCACAGATACGCAGTATTTT
>TRBV4-1|TRBJ2-3|TRBD1|NA
CASSRLGLGQSTDTQYF
TGCGCCAGCAGCCGCCTAGGTCTGGGACAGAGCACAGATACGCAGTATTTT
>TRBV7-6|TRBJ1-6|NA|NA
CASSPPGGEDVLHF
TGTGCCAGCAGCCCCCCCGGGGGGGAAGACGTCCTCCACTTT
>TRBV5-6|TRBJ2-7|TRBD1|NA
CASSFSGQVYEQYF
TGTGCCAGCAGCTTTTCGGGACAGGTCTACGAGCAGTACTTC
>TRBV4-2|TRBJ2-5|NA|NA
CASSQNRETQYF
TGTGCCAGCAGCCAGAACAGGGAGACCCAGTACTTC
>TRBV5-6|TRBJ2-4|TRBD1|once
CASSVPGGGKAKNIQYF
TGTGCCAGCAGCGTCCCAGGGGGTGGAAAAGCCAAAAACATTCAGTACTTC
>TRBV11-2|TRBJ2-7|NA|NA
CASFPHEQYF
TGTGCCAGCTTCCCCCACGAGCAGTACTTC
>TRBV9|TRBJ2-1|TRBD2|NA
CASSAAGGPYNEQFF
TGTGCCAGCAGCGCAGCGGGGGGGCCTTACAATGAGCAGTTCTTC
>TRBV7-2|TRBJ2-1|NA|NA
CASSKGTFEQFF
TGTGCCAGCAGCAAAGGGACTTTCGAGCAGTTCTTC
>TRBV7-6|TRBJ1-2|TRBD1|NA
CASRLGTGQGYTF
TGTGCCAGCAGACTTGGGACAGGGCAGGGCTACACCTTC
>TRBV5-1|TRBJ2-3|NA|NA
CASSLARGGTDTQYF
TGCGCCAGCAGCTTGGCTAGGGGGGGGACAGATACGCAGTATTTT
>TRBV19|TRBJ1-1|NA|NA
CASSPSLPSTTLMWRSTEAFF
TGTGCCAGTAGCCCAAGCTTACCCTCGACCACCTTGATGTGGAGGAGCACTGAAGCTTTCTTT